These T cell receptor beta chains were read from a single sample in a study of blood T cell repertoires in COVID-19. Data came from immunoSEQ multiplex PCR; TCRdb stores just in-frame clones and leaves some out. The table includes over 400,000 clones, 70% to 90% detected once. Specimen: peripheral blood. The receptors were sampled from a human donor in a cohort sampled during active COVID-19. The CDR3 runs from the conserved cysteine through the conserved F or W. D genes are given only for firm matches. Clone size appears in some rows only: once, few, many, or a class for an expanded clone.

NA | NA | TRBJ1-1 | TRBV4-1 | TGCGCCAGCAGCCACTTAGATGAAGCTTTCTTT | CASSHLDEAFF
NA | NA | TRBJ1-1 | TRBV28 | TGTGCCAGCAATCCTCCCAGTCTCATGAACACTGAAGCTTTCTTT | CASNPPSLMNTEAFF
NA | NA | TRBJ1-3 | TRBV19 | TGTGCCAGTAGGAATCAGGGCAGAGGAAACACCATATATTTT | CASRNQGRGNTIYF
TRBD1 | few | TRBJ1-6 | TRBV27 | TGTGCCAGCAGTTTTGGGACAGGGGGCTATAATTCACCCCTCCACTTT | CASSFGTGGYNSPLHF
TRBD1 | NA | TRBJ1-4 | TRBV19 | TGTGCCAGCCGAAGGGACAGGGACGAAAAACTGTTTTTT | CASRRDRDEKLFF
NA | few | TRBJ2-1 | TRBV5-1 | TGCGCCAGCAGCTTGGACAGTTACAATGAGCAGTTCTTC | CASSLDSYNEQFF
TRBD1 | NA | TRBJ1-2 | TRBV6-5 | TGTGCCAGCAGTAGACAGGGAGGAGGTTATGGCTACACCTTC | CASSRQGGGYGYTF
TRBD1 | NA | TRBJ2-7 | TRBV14 | TGTGCCAGCAGCCAAAAGGGACAGGGCGAGCAGTACTTC | CASSQKGQGEQYF
NA | NA | TRBJ2-1 | TRBV6-5 | TGTGCCAGCAGACAGGGTTCCTACAATGAGCAGTTCTTC | CASRQGSYNEQFF
NA | NA | TRBJ2-2 | TRBV27 | TGTGCCAGCACGCGGGGAGGCGCCGGGGAGCTGTTTTTT | CASTRGGAGELFF